This TCR beta chain was identified in a study of PD-1 blockade in classical Hodgkin lymphoma. Across the study: It was nivolumab at 3 mg/kg, given intravenously every 2 weeks, that patients received.

CDR1 MDHEN and CDR2 SYDVKM come from the germline V gene. Deletions cut 3 bases from V and 5 bases from J, with 11 bases between. The CDR3 is made up of 14 amino acids. Regarding the study as a whole: Diminished baseline TCR diversity has been reported in newly diagnosed patients relative to healthy donors. CD4+ TCR diversity, unlike CD8+, rose significantly by C4D1.

Exposure to brentuximab vedotin varied, and each patient had relapsed following autologous stem cell transplantation. Assay used: immunoSEQ multiplex PCR; TCRdb lists only in-frame clones, some missing. The sample lists approximately 160,000 clones, around 84% occurring once. To note about this clone: Its target is unknown.

J is TRBJ2-1 and V is TRBV28; tentatively, D is TRBD1 or TRBD2 (5 bases each). Sequenced material: peripheral blood mononuclear cells (PBMCs), taken before the second cycle of nivolumab. The origin of this receptor is a human donor with classical Hodgkin lymphoma. The CDR3 DNA sequence: TGTGCCAGCAGTTTGTCCGGGACCAACAATGAGCAGTTCTTC. Protein sequence: CASSLSGTNNEQFF.